This T cell receptor beta chain comes out of a study of T cell changes during pregnancy in multiple sclerosis. Repertoires were generated with immunoSEQ multiplex PCR, while TCRdb's copy carries only in-frame clones and drops some. The sample shows fewer than 20,000 clones, more than 75% of them seen only once. CDR3 size: 13 residues. The V end was cut by 1 base, the J end by 5 bases, with 8 bases between. Per germline, CDR1 SGHTA and CDR2 FQGTGA. The gene calls are TRBV7-3 and TRBJ1-1; D possibly corresponds to TRBD1 (6 bases). The sequence was collected from a female donor with multiple sclerosis, enrolled in a pregnancy study. The sequenced sample was CD8+ T cells from peripheral blood mononuclear cells, obtained after pregnancy. The CDR3 bases are TGTGCCAGCAGCTTAAGGCAGGGGACTGAAGCTTTCTTT. The encoded protein is CASSLRQGTEAFF.